Listed here are 28 T cell receptor beta chains from one sample, sequenced in a study of T-cell memory formation after mild COVID-19. A single record per CDR3 protein comes from TCRdb applying MiXCR to the 5' RACE reads. The sample includes hundreds of thousands of distinct CDR3 sequences, approximately 18% of them seen just once. The sample taken for sequencing was PBMCs or a T cell subset sorted from them (not recorded which). Receptors were obtained from an adult woman who had mild COVID-19 (a few samples of this study predate the infection). Cell type and time point are not known.

This clonotype was seen repeatedly, ten times or more. V usage is TRBV7-2 and J usage is TRBJ2-3; TRBD2 matches 7 bases. Germline V CDR1 and CDR2: SGHTA, FQGNSA. This CDR3 has 16 residues. V trimming: 1 base; J trimming: 5 bases; junction bases outside the gene matches: 9. This CDR3 is CASSLGLAVAQDTQYF. The DNA for the CDR3 is TGTGCCAGCAGCTTAGGGCTAGCGGTCGCTCAAGATACGCAGTATTTT.

This chain joins TRBV7-2 and TRBJ2-7; the match to TRBD2 covers 7 bases. CDR1 and CDR2 (germline): SGHTA, FQGNSA. The CDR3 length is 15 residues. The J segment lost 7 bases and the V segment lost 5 bases, leaving 14 bases of the junction unmatched. The CDR3 DNA follows: TGTGCCAGCAGCCCAAGACGCACTAGCGCGGGGGAGCAGTACTTC. Translated, it gives CASSPRRTSAGEQYF.

V is TRBV7-9 and J is TRBJ2-1, with 11 bases lining up with TRBD2. V lost 2 bases, J lost 10 bases, and 13 bases stayed unmatched. The CDR3 consists of 17 residues. Germline assignment: CDR1 SEHNR and CDR2 FQNEAQ (reference sequence). In nucleotides, the CDR3 is TGTGCCAGCAGCTTACCTAGCGGGGGGCCAGGGGATGGAGAGCAGTTCTTC. Its translation is CASSLPSGGPGDGEQFF.

This clonotype showed up just a few times. The chain joins TRBV10-3 to TRBJ1-5, with a possible D match to TRBD1 (6 bases). Germline CDR1 reads ENHRY; CDR2 reads SYGVKD. The V end was cut by 3 bases, the J end by 11 bases, with 14 bases between. The CDR3 is 13 residues long. The CDR3 region is CAISEYREGAQHF. The CDR3 DNA reads TGTGCCATCAGTGAATACAGGGAAGGGGCCCAGCATTTT.

The V call is TRBV4-3, the J call TRBJ2-1; possible D gene TRBD2, 6 bases. The CDR3 contains 16 residues. V was pared by 1 base and J by 8 bases, with 18 bases between. Germline V gene sequence: CDR1 LGHNA, CDR2 YSLEER. For the CDR3, the DNA is TGCGCCAGCAGCCAAGTAGCAGGGAGGCTTGTCGATGAGCAGTTCTTC. Its translation is CASSQVAGRLVDEQFF.

Comment on this clonotype: With a much larger clone just one base away, this may be a read error. This rearrangement joins TRBV29-1 to TRBJ2-3; no reliable D call. Trimming shortened V by 7 bases and J by 3 bases, and 14 bases separated the two germline ends. This CDR3 is 13 amino acids long. The germline V gene encodes CDR1 SQVTM and CDR2 ANQGSEA. CDR3 loop: CSGGVSSTDTQYF. CDR3 coding DNA: TGCAGCGGAGGCGTGAGTTCTACAGATACGCAGTATTTT.

This clonotype was recorded a few times. The chain has TRBV7-9 and TRBJ1-6; 11 nucleotides align to TRBD1. Trimming took 8 bases from V and 7 from J; bases not matched to a gene: 16. The length of the CDR3 is 18 residues. CDR1 and CDR2 (germline): SEHNR, FQNEAQ (reference sequence). The CDR3 DNA sequence: TGTGCCAGCGCCTCAAGGGCGGGACAGGGGGTTGGGAATTCACCCCTCCACTTT. The encoded protein is CASASRAGQGVGNSPLHF.

The chain uses TRBV6-1 and TRBJ2-7; 8 bases map to TRBD2. CDR1 and CDR2 from the germline V gene are MNHNS and SASEGT. V was pared by 10 bases and J by 0 bases, with 11 bases of the junction left unmatched. The CDR3 length is 15 residues. The CDR3 bases are TGTGCCACTCAACTAGCGGCCCTCAACTCCTACGAGCAGTACTTC. Protein: CATQLAALNSYEQYF.

This clonotype has a handful of counts. V and J are TRBV29-1 and TRBJ1-2, with a tentative D call TRBD1 (6 bases). The CDR3 has 11 amino acids. V was trimmed by 7 bases and J by 7 bases, leaving 13 bases between them. The V gene's germline CDR1 is SQVTM and CDR2 ANQGSEA. The CDR3 DNA reads as TGCAGCGGGGGGGGCGTCCTTGGCTACACCTTC. Protein: CSGGGVLGYTF. Using reference TRBV29-1 and TRBJ1-2 for the parts outside the CDR3, the full variable domain is SAVISQKPSRDICQRGTSLTIQCQVDSQVTMMFWYRQQPGQSLTLIATANQGSEATYESGFVIDKFPISRPNLTFSTLTVSNMSPEDSSIYLCSGGGVLGYTFGSGTRLTVV.

This rearrangement joins TRBV5-5 to TRBJ1-2, with D hard to call. The germline gives CDR1 SGHKS, CDR2 YYEKEE (reference sequence). CDR3 length: 14 residues. The V end was cut by 5 bases, the J end by 4 bases, with 15 bases between. The CDR3 loop is CASRPWEGGYGYTF. CDR3 in DNA: TGTGCCAGCAGGCCCTGGGAGGGAGGCTATGGCTACACCTTC. Full variable domain (missing parts from reference TRBV5-5 and TRBJ1-2): DAGVTQSPTHLIKTRGQQVTLRCSPISGHKSVSWYQQVLGQGPQFIFQYYEKEERGRGNFPDRFSARQFPNYSSELNVNALLLGDSALYLCASRPWEGGYGYTFGSGTRLTVV.

The chain recombines TRBV7-9 with TRBJ2-7; 7 bases fit TRBD1. V trimming: 8 bases; J trimming: 7 bases; junction bases outside the gene matches: 5. CDR1 is SEHNR and CDR2 is FQNEAQ in the germline V gene (reference sequence). The CDR3 has 11 amino acids. CDR3 nucleotide sequence: TGTGCCAGCCGCAACAGGGGAGAGCAGTACTTC. Its translation: CASRNRGEQYF.

This clonotype occurred a few times. The gene calls are TRBV5-6 and TRBJ2-7; D is unresolved. The CDR3 sequence is 13 residues long. The V end lost 4 bases, the J end lost 7 bases, and 15 bases lay between the germline ends. Germline V gene sequence: CDR1 SGHDT, CDR2 YYEEEE. The CDR3 DNA sequence: TGTGCCAGCAGCCCTCAGTCCTGGCGGGAGCAGTACTTC. Its protein is CASSPQSWREQYF.

This chain joins TRBV5-8 and TRBJ2-5; tentative D call: TRBD2 (6 bases). Germline loops: CDR1 SGHTS, CDR2 YDEGEE. Trimming cost V 0 bases and J 5 bases, with 17 bases left between them. The CDR3 loop spans 16 amino acids. This CDR3 reads CASSLGLAGPRETQYF. DNA for the CDR3: TGTGCCAGCAGCTTGGGTTTGGCGGGGCCCAGGGAGACCCAGTACTTC.

This clonotype occurred a few times. The V call is TRBV14, the J call TRBJ2-7; D is possibly TRBD1 (6 bases). Germline loops: CDR1 SGHDN, CDR2 FVKESK. Trimming stripped 1 base from V and 6 bases from J, with 7 bases between. The CDR3 contains 12 residues. The DNA for the CDR3 is TGTGCCAGCAGCCAAGGGGGGCTCGAGCAGTACTTC. Its protein is CASSQGGLEQYF.

The chain links TRBV12-3 or TRBV12-4 to TRBJ2-1, with D possibly matching TRBD2 (7 bases). Trimming pared 7 bases from V and 4 bases from J, leaving 14 bases between. This CDR3 region has 14 residues. CDR3 region: CASTVGGRYNEQFF. In nucleotides, the CDR3 is TGTGCCAGCACAGTGGGGGGGCGGTACAATGAGCAGTTCTTC.

J is TRBJ2-3 and V is TRBV7-2; TRBD2 matches at 13 bases. The CDR3 contains 17 residues. Germline CDR1 SGHTA, CDR2 FQGNSA. The J segment lost 11 bases and the V segment lost 3 bases, leaving 14 bases of the junction unmatched. The CDR3 loop reads CASSFAGTSGIWGGQYF. CDR3 sequence (DNA): TGTGCCAGCAGCTTCGCCGGGACTAGCGGGATCTGGGGTGGGCAGTATTTT. The variable domain in full, with the rest retrieved from reference TRBV7-2 and TRBJ2-3, is GAGVSQSPSNKVTEKGKDVELRCDPISGHTALYWYRQSLGQGLEFLIYFQGNSAPDKSGLPSDRFSAERTGGSVSTLTIQRTQQEDSAVYLCASSFAGTSGIWGGQYFGPGTRLTVL.

The V and J genes are TRBV24-1 and TRBJ2-1, with 7 bases that match TRBD2. With V trimmed by 1 base and J by 9 bases, 2 bases remained unmatched. The CDR3 covers 13 residues. Germline CDR1 is KGHDR and CDR2 is SFDVKD. The CDR3 region has the DNA TGTGCCACCAGTGATTTTCCGGGGGGTGAGCAGTTCTTC. It encodes CATSDFPGGEQFF.

The chain combines TRBV12-3 or TRBV12-4 with TRBJ1-4; no firm D call. The CDR3 length is 12 residues. V was cut by 3 bases and J by 7 bases, with 6 bases left in between. CDR3 nucleotides: TGTGCCAGCAGTTTTACCATTGAAAAACTGTTTTTT. This encodes CASSFTIEKLFF.

This clonotype was found a few times. This chain connects TRBV30 to TRBJ2-5; 13 nucleotides line up with TRBD2. This CDR3 region has 17 residues. Germline trimming cut 4 bases from V and 5 bases from J; bases unmatched to any gene: 13. Germline loops: CDR1 GTSNPN, CDR2 SVGIG (reference sequence). CDR3 protein: CAWNTGTSGIVGETQYF. As DNA, the CDR3 is TGTGCCTGGAACACCGGGACTAGCGGGATTGTGGGGGAGACCCAGTACTTC.

The genes are TRBV20-1 and TRBJ2-7; 8 nucleotides agree with TRBD1. Germline V gene data show CDR1 as DFQATT and CDR2 as SNEGSKA (reference sequence). V was pared by 4 bases and J by 2 bases, with 7 bases of the junction left unmatched. The CDR3 spans 14 residues. The CDR3 DNA follows: TGCAGTGCTACGAGAGAGACAGGGGCCTACGAGCAGTACTTC. The encoded protein is CSATRETGAYEQYF.

This clonotype was seen a few times. This chain connects TRBV7-2 to TRBJ1-5, with a weak D call TRBD1 (6 bases). The CDR3 sequence is 14 residues long. Germline V CDR1 and CDR2: SGHTA, FQGNSA. V was shortened by 5 bases and J by 3 bases, with 11 bases between the two germline ends. Here the CDR3 reads CASSGTGNNQPQHF. The DNA for the CDR3 is TGTGCCAGCAGCGGCACAGGGAACAATCAGCCCCAGCATTTT.

The V call is TRBV7-9, the J call TRBJ2-3; TRBD2 matches at 9 bases. Per germline, CDR1 SEHNR and CDR2 FQNEAQ (reference sequence). The CDR3 extends over 17 amino acids. After removal of 5 bases from V and 2 bases from J, the junction contained 11 bases not matched to a gene. The CDR3 nucleotides are TGTGCCAGCAGCCCGACTAGACTAGCGGCGAACACAGATACGCAGTATTTT. Its protein product is CASSPTRLAANTDTQYF.

Only a few counts were recorded for this clonotype. This rearrangement joins TRBV29-1 to TRBJ1-1, with D uncertain. The germline V gene has CDR1 SQVTM and CDR2 ANQGSEA. V was shortened by 4 bases and J by 7 bases, with 16 bases between the two germline ends. This CDR3 region has 13 residues. CDR3 nucleotide sequence: TGCAGCGTTGCAGCAGGACTGCTAAATGAAGCTTTCTTT. Its translation: CSVAAGLLNEAFF.

The chain is built from TRBV5-6 and TRBJ2-1; D assignment may be TRBD1 or TRBD2 (6 bases each). V was trimmed by 1 base and J by 8 bases, leaving 13 bases between them. Germline-derived CDR1 and CDR2 are SGHDT and YYEEEE. This CDR3 region has 14 residues. The CDR3 sequence is CASSLPGALDEQFF. In DNA, the CDR3 is TGTGCCAGCAGCTTGCCGGGGGCCCTCGATGAGCAGTTCTTC.

The chain carries TRBV2 and TRBJ1-2, with a possible D match to TRBD1 (6 bases). Germline V gives CDR1 SNHLY, CDR2 FYNNEI. This CDR3 contains 13 residues. V dropped 8 bases and J dropped 4 bases, with 14 bases sitting between them. CDR3 bases: TGTGCCAGCCGTCCGGCAGGGGTCTATGGCTACACCTTC. It is translated as CASRPAGVYGYTF.

This sequence joins TRBV7-8 and TRBJ2-7, with a possible D match to TRBD2 (5 bases). The V gene lost 1 base and the J gene lost 6 bases, with 22 bases spanning the gap. Germline lookup yields CDR1 SGHVS and CDR2 FQNEAQ. This CDR3 region has 17 residues. CDR3 DNA sequence: TGTGCCAGCAGCTTAGAAGGTCGGACTCACCTTAACCGCGAGCAGTACTTC. Protein sequence: CASSLEGRTHLNREQYF.

The chain carries TRBV5-1 and TRBJ2-7; the D is unclear. The germline V gene encodes CDR1 SGHRS and CDR2 YFSETQ. CDR3 length: 13 residues. V gave up 3 bases and J gave up 9 bases, with 16 bases separating them. CDR3 region: CASSSLDTSGQYF. The CDR3 bases are TGCGCCAGCAGCTCCCTTGATACATCTGGGCAGTACTTC.

The V gene is TRBV5-1, the J gene TRBJ2-7, with 10 bases lining up with TRBD1. From germline, CDR1 is SGHRS and CDR2 YFSETQ. This CDR3 has 15 residues. J lost 4 bases, V lost 4 bases, and 8 bases had no gene match. The CDR3 bases are TGCGCCAGCAGCGCCGGGACAGGGGACCGGTACGAGCAGTACTTC. This sequence encodes CASSAGTGDRYEQYF.